This T cell receptor (beta chain) comes out of a study of Ad26.COV2.S vaccination and SARS-CoV-2 variants. Documented treatment: some 20 received Ad26.COV2.S at low or high dose, single or two shots; about 5 received placebo; per-sample allocation not given. Sample collection was performed on day 63 after the first vaccine or placebo injection. Recruitment in Boston yielded a donor of adult age, 18-55 years. Built on an Ad26 vector, the vaccine expressed Wuhan-strain SARS-CoV-2 spike. Clones were read by immunoSEQ multiplex PCR, and TCRdb kept only the in-frame ones, dropping some. The table shows 300,000 to 400,000 clones, with around 85% occurring only once. The material was peripheral blood, obtained in a trial of Ad26.COV2.S vaccine versus placebo. This TCR was recovered from a person aged 18-65 years who received the Ad26.COV2.S COVID-19 vaccine or a placebo.

CDR3 nucleotide sequence: TGCGCCAGCAGCCAAGCACCAAGGACAGGGCTAGGAGGAAACACCATATATTTT. It encodes CASSQAPRTGLGGNTIYF. J is TRBJ1-3 and V is TRBV4-1; 8 nucleotides agree with TRBD1. Looked up from germline, CDR1 is MGHRA and CDR2 is YSYEKL. CDR3 size: 18 residues. V lost 1 base, J lost 4 bases, and 12 bases stayed unmatched.